This TCR beta chain was obtained from a study of blood T cell repertoires in COVID-19. How the authors handled the data: The assay estimated nucleated cells by amplifying reference gene primers. Assay: immunoSEQ multiplex PCR; the TCRdb copy retains only in-frame clones and omits some. The D gene and trimming were derived from the DNA, and the V and J assignments and clone size from that table. The sample lists a few hundred thousand clones, around 91% occurring once. Germline lookup yields CDR1 LGHNA and CDR2 YSLEER. The CDR3 length is 13 residues. Trimming cost V 4 bases and J 4 bases, with 10 bases left between them. Participant ages covered roughly 18 to 89 years across 24 US areas.

The chain couples TRBV4-3 to TRBJ2-5, with D tentatively TRBD1 or TRBD2 (6 bases each). The sequence was collected from a woman aged 40 to 50 who had recovered from COVID-19. The sequenced sample was PBMCs or T cells enriched from blood (not recorded which). The DNA of the CDR3 is TGCGCCAGCAGCCTAGAGGGGGGAGAGACCCAGTACTTC. This sequence encodes CASSLEGGETQYF.